The 14 T cell receptor beta chains below come from one sample, sequenced in a study of blood T cell repertoires in COVID-19. Data came from immunoSEQ multiplex PCR; TCRdb stores just in-frame clones and leaves some out. The sample contains some 250,000 clones, around 85% of which appear only once. Sequenced material: peripheral blood. The receptors shown here come from a young woman who had recovered from COVID-19.

V usage is TRBV11-2 and J usage is TRBJ2-7; TRBD1 matches 7 bases. Germline V lookup: CDR1 SGHAT, CDR2 FQNNGV. This CDR3 is built from 18 residues. V lost 4 bases, J lost 2 bases, and 17 bases stayed unmatched. CDR3 bases: TGTGCCAGCAGCTCCGAAGGGGGCGGAGGCGAGCTAACCTACGAGCAGTACTTC. Protein: CASSSEGGGGELTYEQYF.

The CDR3 DNA sequence: TGTGCCAGCAGCTTAGCTGGGACTAGCGGGAGAAGCTCCTACGAGCAGTACTTC. It is translated as CASSLAGTSGRSSYEQYF. The chain uses TRBV7-6 and TRBJ2-7; 14 positions agree with TRBD2. Germline V gene sequence: CDR1 SGHVS, CDR2 FNYEAQ. After removal of 0 bases from V and 0 bases from J, the junction contained 4 bases not matched to a gene. The CDR3 runs to 18 residues.

The chain links TRBV12-5 to TRBJ2-7, with D unclear. This CDR3 has 18 residues. Between the trimmed V and J ends, which lost 0 bases and 0 bases, there was a span of 18 bases. Germline CDR1 LGHNT, CDR2 FRNRAP. The CDR3 DNA follows: TGTGCTAGTGGTTTGGTACCTGAGCTGGGCCTTAGCTCCTACGAGCAGTACTTC. This sequence encodes CASGLVPELGLSSYEQYF.

The J gene is TRBJ2-2, the V gene TRBV11-2; possible D gene TRBD2, 5 bases. This CDR3 has 17 amino acids. Germline values: CDR1 SGHAT, CDR2 FQNNGV. Trimming cost V 2 bases and J 3 bases, with 16 bases left between them. CDR3 nucleotide sequence: TGTGCCAGCAGCTTAATGGGCCTCCGGGAAGACACCGGGGAGCTGTTTTTT. Amino acids: CASSLMGLREDTGELFF.

In its sample, this clone was seen a few times. This chain's CDR3 is CASTPGWGSYNEQFF. The CDR3 DNA reads as TGTGCCAGCACCCCGGGGTGGGGATCCTACAATGAGCAGTTCTTC. The genes are TRBV6-6 and TRBJ2-1, with D possibly being TRBD2 (5 bases). The CDR3 has 15 residues. Trimming removed 7 bases at V and 1 base at J, with 14 bases between. Germline assignment: CDR1 MNHNY and CDR2 SVGAGI (reference sequence).

This clone was observed a single time. V usage is TRBV9 and J usage is TRBJ2-1; 11 nucleotides agree with TRBD2. With V trimmed by 4 bases and J by 4 bases, 4 bases remained unmatched. The CDR3 has 15 residues. Looked up from germline, CDR1 is SGDLS and CDR2 is YYNGEE. The CDR3, as DNA: TGTGCCAGCAGCCGTAGCGGGGGGGCGTACAATGAGCAGTTCTTC. Translated: CASSRSGGAYNEQFF.

This chain joins TRBV14 and TRBJ2-2, with TRBD2 matching over 12 bases. V was clipped by 0 bases and J by 3 bases; unmatched bases: 8. CDR3 length: 19 residues. The V gene's germline CDR1 is SGHDN and CDR2 FVKESK. CDR3 sequence (DNA): TGTGCCAGCAGCCAAGATATCACTAGCGGGGGGAGCTACACCGGGGAGCTGTTTTTT. Translated, it gives CASSQDITSGGSYTGELFF.

The chain combines TRBV7-3 with TRBJ2-5; D is unresolved. Germline V gene lookup returns CDR1 SGHTA and CDR2 FQGTGA. Trimming took off 11 bases at V and 2 bases at J, with 3 bases between the two ends. The CDR3 loop spans 9 amino acids. The CDR3 loop is CAQQETQYF. The CDR3 DNA reads TGTGCCCAACAAGAGACCCAGTACTTC. The whole variable domain, filled in from reference TRBV7-3 and TRBJ2-5, reads GAGVSQTPSNKVTEKGKYVELRCDPISGHTALYWYRQSLGQGPEFLIYFQGTGAADDSGLPNDRFFAVRPEGSVSTLKIQRTERGDSAVYLCAQQETQYFGPGTRLLVL.

The chain is built from TRBV4-2 and TRBJ1-4, with D maybe TRBD1 (5 bases). The CDR3 consists of 17 residues. From germline, CDR1 is LGHNA and CDR2 YNFKEQ. Trimming took 1 base from V and 7 from J, leaving 19 bases between them. DNA of the CDR3: TGTGCCAGCAGCCAAGTAGAAGTACGGTTGGGGGGTGAAAAACTGTTTTTT. This encodes CASSQVEVRLGGEKLFF.

This chain connects TRBV18 to TRBJ2-3; a weak D match, TRBD2 (5 bases). Germline CDR1 reads KGHSH; CDR2 reads LQKENI. The CDR3 sequence is 15 residues long. Trimming removed 8 bases at V and 2 bases at J, with 17 bases between. CDR3 sequence: CASRTGTGNTDTQYF. CDR3 nucleotide sequence: TGTGCCAGCCGAACGGGAACCGGGAACACAGATACGCAGTATTTT.

The V call is TRBV15, the J call TRBJ1-1, with D perhaps matching TRBD1 (5 bases). Germline CDR1 and CDR2: LNHNV and YYDKDF (reference sequence). Trimming shortened V by 6 bases and J by 3 bases, and 8 bases separated the two germline ends. This CDR3 is 12 amino acids long. The CDR3 reads CATSQGYTEAFF. As DNA, the CDR3 is TGTGCCACCAGTCAGGGCTACACTGAAGCTTTCTTT.

V is TRBV30 and J is TRBJ1-3; D ambiguous. Germline V gene sequence: CDR1 GTSNPN, CDR2 SVGIG (reference sequence). The CDR3 spans 12 residues. V was pared by 2 bases and J by 4 bases, with 6 bases between. DNA for the CDR3: TGTGCCTGGAGTAGAGAGGGAAACACCATATATTTT. It codes for CAWSREGNTIYF.

This sequence joins TRBV3-1 (or the pseudogene TRBV3-2) and TRBJ2-1; 8 nucleotides align to TRBD2. The V segment lost 1 base and the J segment 7 bases; nucleotides outside the gene matches: 9. Germline V CDR1 and CDR2: LGHDT, YNNKEL (reference sequence). The CDR3 spans 16 residues. The CDR3 loop is CASSQGDSGARNEQFF. In nucleotides, the CDR3 is TGTGCCAGCAGCCAAGGGGATAGCGGGGCCCGAAATGAGCAGTTCTTC.

The chain is built from TRBV24-1 and TRBJ2-3, with 7 positions matching TRBD1. V trimming: 10 bases; J trimming: 2 bases; junction bases outside the gene matches: 11. This CDR3 is built from 15 residues. The germline gives CDR1 KGHDR, CDR2 SFDVKD. This chain's CDR3 is CATAPGQSYTDTQYF. CDR3 bases: TGTGCCACAGCACCGGGACAGTCGTACACAGATACGCAGTATTTT.